Below are 18 T cell receptor beta chains sequenced from a single sample in a study of T-cell reconstitution after alpha-beta-depleted transplantation in children. Unique molecular identifiers featured in how the TCRbeta library was prepared. Via MiXCR, TCRdb re-called the PCR reads, giving one row per CDR3 protein. The sample has just over 950,000 distinct CDR3 sequences; roughly 29% are singletons. This sample comprised PBMCs, mostly from graft donor cells, obtained 360 days after TCRalphabeta/CD19-depleted stem cell transplant. These receptors came from a boy less than two years old who had a stem cell transplant for SCID, so the T cells may come from the graft donor.

This clonotype was detected only a few times. The V and J genes are TRBV12-3 or TRBV12-4 and TRBJ2-7, with 9 bases identical to TRBD2. V lost 5 bases, J lost 6 bases, and 11 bases stayed unmatched. This CDR3 contains 15 residues. The CDR3, as DNA: TGTGCCAGCAGTCCCTTGCGGGGGGGCTACAGCGAGCAGTACTTC. This sequence encodes CASSPLRGGYSEQYF.

The rearrangement uses TRBV12-3 or TRBV12-4 and TRBJ1-3, with D possibly matching TRBD1 (6 bases). Trimming took off 3 bases at V and 0 bases at J, with 12 bases between the two ends. The CDR3 has 16 amino acids. The CDR3 DNA sequence: TGTGCCAGCAGTTTCTACGCAGGGGCCTCTGGAAACACCATATATTTT. This sequence encodes CASSFYAGASGNTIYF.

The chain joins TRBV5-1 to TRBJ1-1, with D uncertain. The CDR3 loop spans 15 amino acids. Trimming removed 0 bases from V and 1 base from J, with 10 bases in between. Per germline, CDR1 SGHRS and CDR2 YFSETQ. CDR3 in amino acids: CASSLVPAGNTEAFF. The CDR3 DNA is TGCGCCAGCAGCTTGGTGCCGGCGGGGAACACTGAAGCTTTCTTT.

V gene TRBV27 combines with J gene TRBJ2-3; tentatively, D is TRBD2 (6 bases). The CDR3 is 15 residues long. V was cut by 3 bases and J by 2 bases, with 12 bases left in between. The germline V gene has CDR1 MNHEY and CDR2 SMNVEV (reference sequence). In DNA form, the CDR3 reads TGTGCCAGCAGTTTCCTCGGGACTTTCACAGATACGCAGTATTTT. Its translation: CASSFLGTFTDTQYF.

CDR3 nucleotide sequence: TGTGCCAGCAGTTACTCGTTGGGGGTACGGGAGGTTGAGCAGTTCTTC. Translation: CASSYSLGVREVEQFF. The chain combines TRBV6-5 with TRBJ2-1, with 7 bases that match TRBD2. Germline V lookup: CDR1 MNHEY, CDR2 SVGAGI. J lost 9 bases, V lost 0 bases, and 11 bases had no gene match. The CDR3 loop spans 16 amino acids.

The chain combines TRBV29-1 with TRBJ2-1; TRBD2 matches at 9 bases. The V segment lost 4 bases and the J segment 5 bases; nucleotides outside the gene matches: 6. This CDR3 region has 14 residues. From germline, CDR1 is SQVTM and CDR2 ANQGSEA. CDR3 DNA sequence: TGCAGCGTTGTAGGCGGGGGGGCTAACAATGAGCAGTTCTTC. Translating it yields CSVVGGGANNEQFF.

This clonotype was detected only a few times. The rearrangement uses TRBV7-9 and TRBJ1-5; D is unresolved. V was shortened by 4 bases and J by 4 bases, with 5 bases between the two germline ends. Germline CDR1 reads SEHNR; CDR2 reads FQNEAQ (reference sequence). The CDR3 loop spans 12 amino acids. For the CDR3, the DNA is TGTGCCAGCAGCTCCGATAATCAGCCCCAGCATTTT. As protein: CASSSDNQPQHF.

The chain has TRBV27 and TRBJ1-2; possibly TRBD1 for D (5 bases). Trimming took 6 bases from V and 2 from J, leaving 13 bases between them. Germline-derived CDR1 and CDR2 are MNHEY and SMNVEV (reference sequence). The CDR3 totals 14 residues. CDR3 nucleotide sequence: TGTGCCAGCAGCACCGGGACGGCGAACTATGGCTACACCTTC. This sequence encodes CASSTGTANYGYTF.

The chain is built from TRBV20-1 and TRBJ1-1; D possibly corresponds to TRBD1 (5 bases). The CDR3 spans 12 residues. The germline CDR1 and CDR2 sequences are DFQATT and SNEGSKA (reference sequence). Trimming pared 3 bases from V and 6 bases from J, leaving 11 bases between. Here the CDR3 reads CSASGGGAEAFF. The CDR3 coding sequence is TGCAGTGCTAGTGGGGGAGGCGCTGAAGCTTTCTTT.

This clonotype was counted only a few times. CDR3 amino acids: CASSVVGTGGETQYF. The CDR3 region has the DNA TGTGCCAGCAGCGTAGTAGGGACAGGGGGGGAGACCCAGTACTTC. The chain links TRBV9 to TRBJ2-5; 11 positions match TRBD1. Per the germline V gene, CDR1 is SGDLS and CDR2 is YYNGEE. The CDR3 contains 15 residues. Trimming cost V 0 bases and J 5 bases; bases outside gene matches: 3.

This clonotype was picked up many times. This chain joins TRBV20-1 and TRBJ1-1, with 7 positions matching TRBD1. Trimming cost V 3 bases and J 12 bases; bases outside gene matches: 4. Germline V gene sequence: CDR1 DFQATT, CDR2 SNEGSKA (reference sequence). The CDR3 is made up of 10 amino acids. CDR3 sequence: CSASHRGTFF. The CDR3 nucleotides read TGCAGTGCTAGCCACAGGGGTACTTTCTTT.

A few counts support this clonotype. V gene TRBV14 combines with J gene TRBJ2-2; TRBD1 aligns across 7 bases. V shed 0 bases and J 0 bases; nucleotides not matched to a gene: 10. This CDR3 has 19 residues. CDR1 and CDR2 (germline): SGHDN, FVKESK. The CDR3 region is CASSQDLGQLLANTGELFF. The CDR3 DNA follows: TGTGCCAGCAGCCAAGACCTGGGACAGCTATTGGCGAACACCGGGGAGCTGTTTTTT.

This clonotype was counted only a few times. The chain uses TRBV5-1 and TRBJ1-1; D uncertain. The CDR3 is 15 residues long. V was pared by 0 bases and J by 1 base, with 10 bases between. Germline lookup yields CDR1 SGHRS and CDR2 YFSETQ. CDR3: CASSLVPAQNTEAFF. The CDR3 DNA is TGCGCCAGCAGCTTGGTGCCAGCCCAGAACACTGAAGCTTTCTTT. Full variable domain (remainder filled in from reference TRBV5-1 and TRBJ1-1): KAGVTQTPRYLIKTRGQQVTLSCSPISGHRSVSWYQQTPGQGLQFLFEYFSETQRNKGNFPGRFSGRQFSNSRSEMNVSTLELGDSALYLCASSLVPAQNTEAFFGQGTRLTVV.

This clonotype has a handful of counts. V is TRBV5-1 and J is TRBJ1-6, with D uncertain. CDR1 and CDR2 (germline): SGHRS, YFSETQ. CDR3 size: 12 residues. V lost 0 bases and J 10 bases, leaving 5 bases between the germline ends. The CDR3 DNA reads TGCGCCAGCAGCTTGGCCGAATCACCCCTCCACTTT. Encoded protein: CASSLAESPLHF.

The chain links TRBV3-1 to TRBJ2-3; D might be TRBD2 (5 bases). Germline CDR1 reads LGHDT; CDR2 reads YNNKEL (reference sequence). Trimming shortened V by 3 bases and J by 4 bases, and 11 bases separated the two germline ends. The CDR3 is 14 residues long. The CDR3 DNA reads as TGTGCCAGCAGCCAGGAGGTTGTGGCAGATACGCAGTATTTT. Its protein is CASSQEVVADTQYF.

The sample holds a few counts of this clonotype. This rearrangement joins TRBV15 to TRBJ2-3; D remains unclear. From germline, CDR1 is LNHNV and CDR2 YYDKDF (reference sequence). This CDR3 region has 12 residues. V lost 1 base and J lost 9, with 8 bases in between. The CDR3: CATSRVGDTQYF. In nucleotides, the CDR3 is TGTGCCACCAGCAGAGTAGGAGACACGCAGTATTTT.

This clonotype has only a few counts. The chain couples TRBV20-1 to TRBJ2-7, with TRBD2 matching 7 bases. Germline V CDR1 and CDR2: DFQATT, SNEGSKA (reference sequence). This CDR3 is built from 11 residues. The CDR3 spells CGGGGTYEQYF. The DNA of the CDR3 is TGCGGGGGGGGTGGTACTTACGAGCAGTACTTC.

The V call is TRBV18, the J call TRBJ2-2; D is tentatively TRBD1 or TRBD2 (5 bases each). This CDR3 has 16 residues. Germline V gene sequence: CDR1 KGHSH, CDR2 LQKENI. The V and J ends lost 0 bases and 1 base respectively, with 9 bases between them. DNA for the CDR3: TGTGCCAGCTCACCACCGGGGGTAGAGAACACCGGGGAGCTGTTTTTT. Its protein product is CASSPPGVENTGELFF. Full variable domain (remainder filled in from reference TRBV18 and TRBJ2-2): NAGVMQNPRHLVRRRGQEARLRCSPMKGHSHVYWYRQLPEEGLKFMVYLQKENIIDESGMPKERFSAEFPKEGPSILRIQQVVRGDSAAYFCASSPPGVENTGELFFGEGSRLTVL.